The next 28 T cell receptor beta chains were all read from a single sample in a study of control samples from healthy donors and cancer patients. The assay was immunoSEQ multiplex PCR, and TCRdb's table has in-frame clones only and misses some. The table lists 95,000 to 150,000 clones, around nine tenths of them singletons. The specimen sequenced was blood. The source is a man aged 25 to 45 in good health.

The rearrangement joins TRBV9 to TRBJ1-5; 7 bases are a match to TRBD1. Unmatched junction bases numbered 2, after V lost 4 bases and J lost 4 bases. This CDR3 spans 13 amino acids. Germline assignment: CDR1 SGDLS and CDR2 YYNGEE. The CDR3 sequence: CASSKGANQPQHF. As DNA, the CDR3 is TGTGCCAGCAGCAAGGGGGCTAATCAGCCCCAGCATTTT.

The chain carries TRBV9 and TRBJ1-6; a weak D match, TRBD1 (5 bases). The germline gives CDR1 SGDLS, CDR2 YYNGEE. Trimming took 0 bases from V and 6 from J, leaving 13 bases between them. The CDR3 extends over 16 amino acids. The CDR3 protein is CASSVGGGDGNSPLHF. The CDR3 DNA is TGTGCCAGCAGCGTAGGGGGAGGGGACGGTAATTCACCCCTCCACTTT.

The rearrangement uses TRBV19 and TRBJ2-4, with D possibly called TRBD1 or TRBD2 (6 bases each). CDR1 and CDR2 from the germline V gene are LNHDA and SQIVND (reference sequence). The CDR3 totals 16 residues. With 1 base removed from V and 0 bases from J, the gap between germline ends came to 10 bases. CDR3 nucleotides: TGTGCCAGTAGTATAGGAGGGGGGCTAGCCAAAAACATTCAGTACTTC. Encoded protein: CASSIGGGLAKNIQYF.

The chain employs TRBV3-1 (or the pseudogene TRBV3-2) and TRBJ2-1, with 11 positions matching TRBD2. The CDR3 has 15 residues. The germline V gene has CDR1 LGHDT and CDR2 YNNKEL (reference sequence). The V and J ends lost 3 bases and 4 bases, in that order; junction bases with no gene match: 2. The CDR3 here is CASSHSGGAYNEQFF. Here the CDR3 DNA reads TGTGCCAGCAGCCATAGCGGGGGGGCTTACAATGAGCAGTTCTTC.

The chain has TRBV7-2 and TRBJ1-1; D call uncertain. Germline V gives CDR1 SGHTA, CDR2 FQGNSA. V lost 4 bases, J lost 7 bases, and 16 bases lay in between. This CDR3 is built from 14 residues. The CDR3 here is CASSSRLGRDEAFF. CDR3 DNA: TGTGCCAGCAGCTCACGCTTGGGGAGGGATGAAGCTTTCTTT. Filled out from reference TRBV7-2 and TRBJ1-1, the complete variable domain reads GAGVSQSPSNKVTEKGKDVELRCDPISGHTALYWYRQSLGQGLEFLIYFQGNSAPDKSGLPSDRFSAERTGGSVSTLTIQRTQQEDSAVYLCASSSRLGRDEAFFGQGTRLTVV.

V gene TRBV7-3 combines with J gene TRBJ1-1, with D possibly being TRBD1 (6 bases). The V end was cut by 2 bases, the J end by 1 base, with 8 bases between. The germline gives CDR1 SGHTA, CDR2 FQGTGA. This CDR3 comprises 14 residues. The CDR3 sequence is CASSLDRTNTEAFF. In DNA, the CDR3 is TGTGCCAGCAGCTTAGACAGGACGAACACTGAAGCTTTCTTT.

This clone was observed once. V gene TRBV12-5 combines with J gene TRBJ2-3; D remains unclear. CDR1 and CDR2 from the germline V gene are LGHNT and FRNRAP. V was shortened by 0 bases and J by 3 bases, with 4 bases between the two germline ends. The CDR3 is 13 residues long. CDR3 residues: CASGLVPTDTQYF. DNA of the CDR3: TGTGCTAGTGGTTTGGTCCCGACAGATACGCAGTATTTT.

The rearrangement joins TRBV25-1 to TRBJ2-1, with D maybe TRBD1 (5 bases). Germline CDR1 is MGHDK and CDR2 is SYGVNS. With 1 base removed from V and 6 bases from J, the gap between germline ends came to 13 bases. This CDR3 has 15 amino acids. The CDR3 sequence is CASSESGRVLNEQFF. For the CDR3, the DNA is TGTGCCAGCAGTGAATCGGGCAGGGTGCTCAATGAGCAGTTCTTC.

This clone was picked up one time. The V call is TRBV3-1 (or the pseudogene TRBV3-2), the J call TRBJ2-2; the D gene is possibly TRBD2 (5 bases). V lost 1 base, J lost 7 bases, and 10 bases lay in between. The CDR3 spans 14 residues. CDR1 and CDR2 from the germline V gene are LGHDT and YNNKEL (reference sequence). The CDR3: CASSQVFEGGELFF. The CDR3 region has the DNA TGTGCCAGCAGCCAAGTATTTGAGGGCGGGGAGCTGTTTTTT.

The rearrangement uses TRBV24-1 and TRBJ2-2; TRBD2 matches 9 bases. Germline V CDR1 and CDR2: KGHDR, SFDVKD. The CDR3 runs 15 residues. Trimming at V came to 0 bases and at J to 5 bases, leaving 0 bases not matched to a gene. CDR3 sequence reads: CATSDLGLATGELFF. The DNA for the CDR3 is TGTGCCACCAGTGATTTGGGACTAGCGACCGGGGAGCTGTTTTTT.

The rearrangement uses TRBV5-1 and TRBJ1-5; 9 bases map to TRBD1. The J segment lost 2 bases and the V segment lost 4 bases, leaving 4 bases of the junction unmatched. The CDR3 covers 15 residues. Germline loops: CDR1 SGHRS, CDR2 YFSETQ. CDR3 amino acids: CASSPGQGGNQPQHF. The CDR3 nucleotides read TGCGCCAGCAGCCCGGGACAGGGCGGCAATCAGCCCCAGCATTTT.

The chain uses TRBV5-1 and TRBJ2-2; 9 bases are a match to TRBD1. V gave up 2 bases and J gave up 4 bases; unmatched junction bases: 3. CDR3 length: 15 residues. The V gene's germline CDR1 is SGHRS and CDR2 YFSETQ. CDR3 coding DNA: TGCGCCAGCAGCTTAGGGACAGGGCCCACCGGGGAGCTGTTTTTT. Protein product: CASSLGTGPTGELFF. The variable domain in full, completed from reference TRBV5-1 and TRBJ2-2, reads KAGVTQTPRYLIKTRGQQVTLSCSPISGHRSVSWYQQTPGQGLQFLFEYFSETQRNKGNFPGRFSGRQFSNSRSEMNVSTLELGDSALYLCASSLGTGPTGELFFGEGSRLTVL.

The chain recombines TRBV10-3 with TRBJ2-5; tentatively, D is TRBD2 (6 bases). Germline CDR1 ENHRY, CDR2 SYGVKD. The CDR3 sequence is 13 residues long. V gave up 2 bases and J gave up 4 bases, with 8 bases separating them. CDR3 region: CAISEGGGETQYF. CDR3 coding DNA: TGTGCCATCAGTGAGGGGGGAGGAGAGACCCAGTACTTC.

The CDR3 sequence is CASSSWTGGAKNIQYF. The CDR3 nucleotides are TGTGCCAGCAGCTCCTGGACAGGGGGCGCCAAAAACATTCAGTACTTC. The chain combines TRBV3-1 (or the pseudogene TRBV3-2) with TRBJ2-4, with 11 bases that match TRBD1. V shed 5 bases, J shed 1 base, and the junction held 4 bases outside the gene matches. Germline CDR1 reads LGHDT; CDR2 reads YNNKEL (reference sequence). The CDR3 is made up of 16 amino acids.

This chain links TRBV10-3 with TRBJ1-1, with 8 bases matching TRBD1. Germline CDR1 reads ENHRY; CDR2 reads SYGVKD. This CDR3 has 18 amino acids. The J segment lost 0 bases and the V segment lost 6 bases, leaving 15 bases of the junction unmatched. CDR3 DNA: TGTGCCATCAGGACCGGACAGGGAGCCGTGTCGATGAACACTGAAGCTTTCTTT. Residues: CAIRTGQGAVSMNTEAFF.

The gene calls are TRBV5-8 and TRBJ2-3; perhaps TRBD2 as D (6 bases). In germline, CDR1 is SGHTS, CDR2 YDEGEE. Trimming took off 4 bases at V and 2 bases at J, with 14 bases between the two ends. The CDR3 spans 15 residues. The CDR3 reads CASSPSGGDTDTQYF. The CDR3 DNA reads TGTGCCAGCAGCCCCAGTGGCGGGGACACAGATACGCAGTATTTT. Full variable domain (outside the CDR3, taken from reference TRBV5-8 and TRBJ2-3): EAGVTQSPTHLIKTRGQQATLRCSPISGHTSVYWYQQALGLGLQFLLWYDEGEERNRGNFPPRFSGRQFPNYSSELNVNALELEDSALYLCASSPSGGDTDTQYFGPGTRLTVL.

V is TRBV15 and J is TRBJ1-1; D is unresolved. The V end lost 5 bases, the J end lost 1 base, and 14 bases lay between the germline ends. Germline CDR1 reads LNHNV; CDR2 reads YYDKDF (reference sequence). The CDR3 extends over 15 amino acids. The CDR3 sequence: CATSEKGAPNTEAFF. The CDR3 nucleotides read TGTGCCACCAGCGAAAAGGGAGCGCCGAACACTGAAGCTTTCTTT.

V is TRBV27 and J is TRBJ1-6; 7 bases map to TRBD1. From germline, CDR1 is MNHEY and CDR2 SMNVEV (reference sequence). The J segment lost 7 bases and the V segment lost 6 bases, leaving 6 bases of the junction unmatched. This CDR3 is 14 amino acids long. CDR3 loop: CASRPTGHNSPLHF. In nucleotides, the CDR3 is TGTGCCAGCAGGCCGACAGGGCACAATTCACCCCTCCACTTT.

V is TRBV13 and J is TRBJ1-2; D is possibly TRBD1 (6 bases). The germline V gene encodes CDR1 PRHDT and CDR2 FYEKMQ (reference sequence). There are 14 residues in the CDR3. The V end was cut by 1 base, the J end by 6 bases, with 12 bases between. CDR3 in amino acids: CASSLDRGRDGYTF. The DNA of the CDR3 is TGTGCCAGCAGCTTAGACCGGGGGCGGGATGGCTACACCTTC.

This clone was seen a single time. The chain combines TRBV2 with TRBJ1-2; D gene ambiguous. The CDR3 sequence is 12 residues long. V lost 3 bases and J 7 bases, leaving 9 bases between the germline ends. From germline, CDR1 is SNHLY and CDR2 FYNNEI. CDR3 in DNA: TGTGCCAGCAGTGAGGGCGGGGTTGGCTACACCTTC. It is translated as CASSEGGVGYTF.

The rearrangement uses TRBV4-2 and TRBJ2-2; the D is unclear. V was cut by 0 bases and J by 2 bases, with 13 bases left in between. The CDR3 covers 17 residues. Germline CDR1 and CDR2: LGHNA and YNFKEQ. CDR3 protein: CASSQDLYGPNTGELFF. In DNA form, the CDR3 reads TGTGCCAGCAGCCAAGATCTTTACGGTCCCAACACCGGGGAGCTGTTTTTT.

The CDR3: CASQAGRMNTEAFF. For the CDR3, the DNA is TGTGCCAGTCAGGCAGGGCGGATGAACACTGAAGCTTTCTTT. This rearrangement joins TRBV2 to TRBJ1-1; D might be TRBD1 (5 bases). V lost 9 bases, J lost 0 bases, and 14 bases lay in between. This CDR3 spans 14 amino acids. Germline loops: CDR1 SNHLY, CDR2 FYNNEI.

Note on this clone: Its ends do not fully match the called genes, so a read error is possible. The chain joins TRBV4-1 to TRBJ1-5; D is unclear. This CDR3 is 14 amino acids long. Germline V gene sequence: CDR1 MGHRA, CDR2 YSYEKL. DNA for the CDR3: TGCGCCAGCAGCCAAGGAAGTAGCGATCAGCCCCAGCATTTT. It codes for CASSQGSSDQPQHF.

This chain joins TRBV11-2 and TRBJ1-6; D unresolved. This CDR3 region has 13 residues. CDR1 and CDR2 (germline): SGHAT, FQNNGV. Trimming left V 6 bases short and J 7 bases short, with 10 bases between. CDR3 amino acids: CASRELQNSPLHF. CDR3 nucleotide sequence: TGTGCCAGCAGGGAGCTTCAGAATTCACCCCTCCACTTT. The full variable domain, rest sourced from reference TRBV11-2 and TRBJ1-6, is EAGVAQSPRYKIIEKRQSVAFWCNPISGHATLYWYQQILGQGPKLLIQFQNNGVVDDSQLPKDRFSAERLKGVDSTLKIQPAKLEDSAVYLCASRELQNSPLHFGNGTRLTVT.

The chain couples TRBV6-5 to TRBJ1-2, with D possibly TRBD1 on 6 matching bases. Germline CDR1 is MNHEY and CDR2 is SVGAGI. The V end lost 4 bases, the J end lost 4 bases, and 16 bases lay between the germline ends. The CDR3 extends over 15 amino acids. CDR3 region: CASSLGGGRGYGYTF. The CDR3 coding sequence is TGTGCCAGCAGTTTGGGCGGGGGCCGAGGCTATGGCTACACCTTC.

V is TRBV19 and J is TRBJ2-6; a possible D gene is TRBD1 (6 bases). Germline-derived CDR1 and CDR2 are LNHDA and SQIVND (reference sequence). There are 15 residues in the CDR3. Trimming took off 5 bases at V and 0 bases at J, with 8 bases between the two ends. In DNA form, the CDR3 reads TGTGCCAGTAGTTTCAGGGGCTCTGGGGCCAACGTCCTGACTTTC. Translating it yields CASSFRGSGANVLTF.

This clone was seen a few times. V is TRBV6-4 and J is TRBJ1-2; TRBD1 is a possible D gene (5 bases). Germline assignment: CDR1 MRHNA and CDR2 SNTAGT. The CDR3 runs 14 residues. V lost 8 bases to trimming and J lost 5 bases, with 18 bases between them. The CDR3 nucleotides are TGTGCCAGCCCTCCGGGCCGAGCAGGGTATGGCTACACCTTC. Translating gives CASPPGRAGYGYTF.

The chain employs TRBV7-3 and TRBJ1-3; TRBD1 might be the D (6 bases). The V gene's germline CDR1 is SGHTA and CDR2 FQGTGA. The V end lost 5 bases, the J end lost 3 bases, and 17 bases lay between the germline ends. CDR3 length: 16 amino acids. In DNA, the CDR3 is TGTGCCAGCAGCGGACACACAGGGATCCTTGGAAACACCATATATTTT. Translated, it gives CASSGHTGILGNTIYF.